This T cell receptor (beta chain) is drawn from a study of beta chain features in type 1 diabetes. For the study at large: Comparable age, gender and cell yields were observed in patients relative to healthy donors. Cells sorted and examined across all samples totaled nearly 110,000,000.

V was pared by 6 bases and J by 4 bases, with 3 bases of the junction left unmatched. CDR1 and CDR2 (germline): SGHTA, FQGTGA. This CDR3 is built from 13 residues. Expressed TCRB transcripts were sequenced because the entire RNA isolate underwent reverse transcription. Average reads for naive, central memory and regulatory T cell samples were about 3.57 million. Assay: immunoSEQ multiplex PCR; the TCRdb copy retains only in-frame clones and omits some. The data contain 150,000 to 190,000 clones, 10% of them singletons. Broader study findings: Cells carrying high TCR expression could end up over-represented when cDNA is sequenced. TCRB CDR3 length was moderately but significantly reduced in all four CD4+ subsets of Type 1 diabetes patients.

Of note for this clone: As yet, its antigen is unknown.

V usage is TRBV7-3 and J usage is TRBJ2-5; 9 nucleotides agree with TRBD1. The receptor's source is a man aged 30 to 39 with type 1 diabetes. Sequenced material: central memory CD4+ T cells from blood. Here the CDR3 reads CASSQDRGETQYF. The CDR3 DNA follows: TGTGCCAGCAGTCAGGACAGGGGAGAGACCCAGTACTTC.